The entry below describes one TCR beta chain. Antigen unknown. This specimen belongs to a study of Ad26.COV2.S vaccination and SARS-CoV-2 variants. Broader study findings: Recipients of either vaccine or placebo displayed similar breadth of non-spike TCRs.

Treatment here: 19 received Ad26.COV2.S at low or high dose, single or two shots; about 5 received placebo; per-sample allocation not given. Following the first vaccine or placebo injection, samples were taken on day 63. Boston hosted the donor, who was an adult aged 18-55 years. Produced via immunoSEQ multiplex PCR; TCRdb's table is partial and in-frame only. The data show roughly 700,000 clones, roughly 90% seen once. The CDR3 has 14 amino acids. Germline CDR1 is SEHNR and CDR2 is FQNEAQ (reference sequence). The J segment lost 1 base and the V segment lost 7 bases, leaving 6 bases of the junction unmatched.

This TCR derives from a person between 18 and 65 years old who received the Ad26.COV2.S COVID-19 vaccine or a placebo. The chain recombines TRBV7-9 with TRBJ1-1; 7 nucleotides line up with TRBD1. The sequencing here drew on peripheral blood, taken in a trial of Ad26.COV2.S vaccine versus placebo. The CDR3 bases are TGTGCCAGCACCGTTGGGACAGAGAACACTGAAGCTTTCTTT. Translated: CASTVGTENTEAFF.